This TCR beta chain was profiled in a study of blood T cell repertoires in COVID-19 (dated by TCRdb to 2018 to 2020). About the study as a whole: Samples covering the acute and convalescent phases of COVID-19 were provided by collaborators in the United States, Italy and Spain. The prospective study material was composed of cDNA or gDNA derived from T cells, B-cell-depleted T cells, or PBMCs. Deeply sampled blood TCRbeta repertoires from subjects exposed to, actively infected with, or recovered from COVID-19 were included in the dataset. The repertoires were made available in a free public database intended to serve as a resource for research on the immune response to SARS-CoV-2. The samples were drawn from two sources: the first 160 participants of the ongoing ImmuneRACE study, and approximately 1,300 subjects contributed by 6 global collaborators. Nearly every sample came with metadata listing a de-identified subject ID, COVID-19 status, age in years and sex. HLA class I and class II types, where available, came from metadata supplied by the sample provider rather than from assay-based typing. On the study overall, not on this receptor specifically: How much clinical and demographic metadata was included differed by source and by participant, and the metadata was provided uncurated.

Concerning this clone itself: The clone's antigen remains unknown. No base qualities exist here, and no much larger clone lies one base off it.

Collaborating institutions collected whole blood in K2EDTA tubes following their own protocols. For TCRbeta analysis, collaborator samples were shipped as frozen whole blood, as isolated PBMCs, or as DNA extracted from either sample type. Spanning cysteine to phenylalanine, the CDR3 consists of 14 amino acids. Only the CDR3 part of the read is kept: 42 bases, read in frame from the first base. The germline V gene (reference sequence) specifies LGHDT as CDR1 and YNNKEL as CDR2. At the junction V is shortened by 4 bases and J by 2 bases, with 11 bases in between. TCRbeta CDR3 regions were amplified from genomic DNA using the immunoSEQ Assay, a bias-controlled multiplex PCR. The original methods were these. The number of nucleated cells in each sample was estimated from the amplification of reference gene primers within the assay. To quantify the absolute abundance of each unique TCRbeta CDR3 rearrangement, sequence reads were collapsed and filtered. For each sample, productive Simpson clonality was calculated by taking the square root of Simpson's diversity index across productive rearrangements. In its TCRdb copy, this immuneACCESS table keeps in-frame sequences only and misses some clones. Where compared with another copy, unresolved V genes explain less than half of these, and the others have no known cause. That table gives V, J and clone size, and the DNA gave D and trimming. This sample has about 210,000 clones in its table, and around 83% of those were observed once. The leading ten clones occupy roughly 8.2% of the sample.

The clonotype originates from a woman aged 45 to 65 with acute or convalescent COVID-19. Sequenced material: peripheral blood. The chain couples TRBV3-1 (or the pseudogene TRBV3-2) to TRBJ2-5, and TRBD1 may be the D gene, going by 6 matching bases. The CDR3 here reads CASSPGQLQETQYF. The bases read TGTGCCAGCAGCCCAGGACAGCTACAAGAGACCCAGTACTTC.